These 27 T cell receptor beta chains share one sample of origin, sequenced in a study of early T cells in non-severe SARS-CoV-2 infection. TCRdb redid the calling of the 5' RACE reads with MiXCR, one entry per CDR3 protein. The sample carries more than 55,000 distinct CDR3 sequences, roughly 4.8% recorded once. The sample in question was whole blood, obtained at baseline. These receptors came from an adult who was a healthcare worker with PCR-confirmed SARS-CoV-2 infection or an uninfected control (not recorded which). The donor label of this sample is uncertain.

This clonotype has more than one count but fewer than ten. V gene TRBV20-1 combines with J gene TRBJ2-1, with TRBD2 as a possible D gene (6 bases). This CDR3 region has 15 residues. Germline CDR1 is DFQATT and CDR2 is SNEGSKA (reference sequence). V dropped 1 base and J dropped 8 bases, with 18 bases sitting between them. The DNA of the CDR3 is TGCAGTGCTAGAGGTTTAGCGGTGGTATCCCATGAGCAGTTCTTC. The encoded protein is CSARGLAVVSHEQFF.

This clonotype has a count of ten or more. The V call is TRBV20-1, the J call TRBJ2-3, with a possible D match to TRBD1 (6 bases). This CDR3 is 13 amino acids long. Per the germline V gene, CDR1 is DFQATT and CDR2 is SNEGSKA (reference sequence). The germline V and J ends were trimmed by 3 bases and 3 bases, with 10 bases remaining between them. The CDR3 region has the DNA TGCAGTGCTAGCCAACAGGGAACAGATACGCAGTATTTT. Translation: CSASQQGTDTQYF.

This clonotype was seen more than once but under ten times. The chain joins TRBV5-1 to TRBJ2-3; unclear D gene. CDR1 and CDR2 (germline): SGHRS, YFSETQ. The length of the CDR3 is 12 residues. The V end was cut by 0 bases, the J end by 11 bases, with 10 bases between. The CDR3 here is CASSLVPGEQYF. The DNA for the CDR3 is TGCGCCAGCAGCTTGGTCCCTGGGGAGCAGTATTTT.

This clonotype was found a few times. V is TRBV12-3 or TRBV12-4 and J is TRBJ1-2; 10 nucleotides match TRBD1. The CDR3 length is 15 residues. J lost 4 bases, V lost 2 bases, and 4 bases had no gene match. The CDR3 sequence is CASSLWDRGGYGYTF. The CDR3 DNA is TGTGCCAGCAGTTTATGGGACAGGGGTGGCTATGGCTACACCTTC.

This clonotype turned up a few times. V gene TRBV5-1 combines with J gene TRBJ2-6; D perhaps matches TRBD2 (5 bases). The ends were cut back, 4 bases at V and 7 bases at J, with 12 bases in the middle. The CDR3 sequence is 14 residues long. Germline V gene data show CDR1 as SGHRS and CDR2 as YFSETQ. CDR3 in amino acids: CASSAGPGANVLTF. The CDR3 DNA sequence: TGCGCCAGCAGCGCGGGCCCCGGCGCCAACGTCCTGACTTTC.

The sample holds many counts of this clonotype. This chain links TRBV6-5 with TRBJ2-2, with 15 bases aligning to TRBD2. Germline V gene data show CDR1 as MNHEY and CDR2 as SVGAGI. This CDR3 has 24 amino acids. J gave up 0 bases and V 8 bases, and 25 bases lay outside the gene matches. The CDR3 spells CASPLTPAPQPGLAGGSNTGELFF. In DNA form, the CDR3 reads TGTGCCAGCCCCCTCACGCCAGCCCCTCAACCGGGACTAGCGGGGGGCTCGAACACCGGGGAGCTGTTTTTT.

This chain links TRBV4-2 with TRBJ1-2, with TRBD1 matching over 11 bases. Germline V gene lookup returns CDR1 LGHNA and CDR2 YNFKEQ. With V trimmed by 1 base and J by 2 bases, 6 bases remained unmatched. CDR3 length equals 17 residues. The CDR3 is CASSQVVGQGENYGYTF. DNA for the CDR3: TGTGCCAGCAGCCAAGTGGTGGGACAGGGGGAGAACTATGGCTACACCTTC.

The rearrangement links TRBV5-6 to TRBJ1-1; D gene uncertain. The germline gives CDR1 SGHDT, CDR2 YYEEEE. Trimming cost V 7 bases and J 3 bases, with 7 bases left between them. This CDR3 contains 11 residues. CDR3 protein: CASARDTEAFF. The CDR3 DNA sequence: TGTGCCAGCGCGCGGGACACTGAAGCTTTCTTT.

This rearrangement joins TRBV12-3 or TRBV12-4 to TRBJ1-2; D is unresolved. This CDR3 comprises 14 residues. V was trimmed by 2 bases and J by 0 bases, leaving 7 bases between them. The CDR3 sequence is CASSLSGSNYGYTF. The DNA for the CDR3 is TGTGCCAGCAGTTTAAGTGGCTCTAACTATGGCTACACCTTC.

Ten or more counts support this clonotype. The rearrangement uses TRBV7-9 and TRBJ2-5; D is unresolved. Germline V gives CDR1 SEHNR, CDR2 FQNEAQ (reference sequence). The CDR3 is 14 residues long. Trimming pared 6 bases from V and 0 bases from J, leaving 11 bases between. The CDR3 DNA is TGTGCCAGCAGGATAGGACGAAACCAAGAGACCCAGTACTTC. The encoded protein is CASRIGRNQETQYF. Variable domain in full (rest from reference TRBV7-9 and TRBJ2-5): DTGVSQNPRHKITKRGQNVTFRCDPISEHNRLYWYRQTLGQGPEFLTYFQNEAQLEKSRLLSDRFSAERPKGSFSTLEIQRTEQGDSAMYLCASRIGRNQETQYFGPGTRLLVL.

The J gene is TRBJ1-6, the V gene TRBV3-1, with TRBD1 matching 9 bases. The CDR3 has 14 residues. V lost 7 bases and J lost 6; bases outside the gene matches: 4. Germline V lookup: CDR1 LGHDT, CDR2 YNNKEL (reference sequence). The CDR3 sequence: CASTRDRANSPLHF. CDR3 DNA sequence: TGTGCCAGCACCCGGGACAGGGCTAATTCACCCCTCCACTTT. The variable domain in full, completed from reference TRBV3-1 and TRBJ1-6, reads DTAVSQTPKYLVTQMGNDKSIKCEQNLGHDTMYWYKQDSKKFLKIMFSYNNKELIINETVPNRFSPKSPDKAHLNLHINSLELGDSAVYFCASTRDRANSPLHFGNGTRLTVT.

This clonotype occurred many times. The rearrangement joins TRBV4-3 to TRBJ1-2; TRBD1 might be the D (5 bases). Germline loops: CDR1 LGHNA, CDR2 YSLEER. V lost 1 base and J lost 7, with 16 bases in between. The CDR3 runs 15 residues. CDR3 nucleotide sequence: TGCGCCAGCAGCCAAGCGTCGACAGCCGTGGCTGGCTACACCTTC. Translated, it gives CASSQASTAVAGYTF.

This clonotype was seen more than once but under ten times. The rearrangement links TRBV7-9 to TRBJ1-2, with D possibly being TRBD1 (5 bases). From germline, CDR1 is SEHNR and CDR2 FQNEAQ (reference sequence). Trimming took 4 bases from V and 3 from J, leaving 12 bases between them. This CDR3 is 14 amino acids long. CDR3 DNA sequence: TGTGCCAGCAGCTCCCCGGACACGGACTATGGCTACACCTTC. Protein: CASSSPDTDYGYTF.

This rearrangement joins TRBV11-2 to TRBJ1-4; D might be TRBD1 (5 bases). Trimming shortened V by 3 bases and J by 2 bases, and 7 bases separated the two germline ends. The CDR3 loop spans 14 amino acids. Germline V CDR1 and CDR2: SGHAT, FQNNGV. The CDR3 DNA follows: TGTGCCAGCAGCTTGAGGGGCACTAATGAAAAACTGTTTTTT. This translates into CASSLRGTNEKLFF.

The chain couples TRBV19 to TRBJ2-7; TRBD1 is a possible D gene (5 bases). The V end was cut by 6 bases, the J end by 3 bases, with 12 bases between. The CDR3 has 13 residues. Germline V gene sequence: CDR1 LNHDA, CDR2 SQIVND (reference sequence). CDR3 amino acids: CASRRQPCYEQYF. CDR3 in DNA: TGTGCCAGTAGGCGACAGCCGTGCTACGAGCAGTACTTC.

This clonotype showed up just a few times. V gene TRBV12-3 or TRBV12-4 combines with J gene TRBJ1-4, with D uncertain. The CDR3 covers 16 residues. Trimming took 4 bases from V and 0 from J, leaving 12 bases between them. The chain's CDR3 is CASSSRTAATNEKLFF. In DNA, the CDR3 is TGTGCCAGCAGTTCCCGGACGGCTGCAACTAATGAAAAACTGTTTTTT.

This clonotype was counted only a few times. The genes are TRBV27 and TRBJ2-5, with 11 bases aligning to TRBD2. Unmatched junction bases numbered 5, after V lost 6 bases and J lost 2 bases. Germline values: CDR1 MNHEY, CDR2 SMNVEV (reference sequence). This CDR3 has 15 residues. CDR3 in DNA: TGTGCCAGCAGACGACTAGCGGGGAATCAAGAGACCCAGTACTTC. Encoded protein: CASRRLAGNQETQYF.

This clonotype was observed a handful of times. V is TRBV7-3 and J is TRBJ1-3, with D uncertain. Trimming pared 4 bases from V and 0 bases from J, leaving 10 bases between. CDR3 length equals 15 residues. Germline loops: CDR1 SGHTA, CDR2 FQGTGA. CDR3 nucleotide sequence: TGTGCCAGCAGCTCCTCCGGGGTCTCTGGAAACACCATATATTTT. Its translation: CASSSSGVSGNTIYF.

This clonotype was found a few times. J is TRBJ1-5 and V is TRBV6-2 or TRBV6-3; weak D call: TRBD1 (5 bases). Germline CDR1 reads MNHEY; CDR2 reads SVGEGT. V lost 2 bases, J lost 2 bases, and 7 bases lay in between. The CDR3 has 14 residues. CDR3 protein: CASSYGAGNQPQHF. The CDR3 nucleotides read TGTGCCAGCAGTTACGGGGCAGGCAATCAGCCCCAGCATTTT.

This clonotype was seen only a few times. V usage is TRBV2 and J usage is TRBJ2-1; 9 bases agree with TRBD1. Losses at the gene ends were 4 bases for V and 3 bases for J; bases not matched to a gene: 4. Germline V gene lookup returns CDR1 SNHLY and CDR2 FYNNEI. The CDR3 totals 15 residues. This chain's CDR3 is CASSGTGVVYNEQFF. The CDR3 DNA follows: TGTGCCAGCAGTGGGACAGGGGTAGTCTACAATGAGCAGTTCTTC.

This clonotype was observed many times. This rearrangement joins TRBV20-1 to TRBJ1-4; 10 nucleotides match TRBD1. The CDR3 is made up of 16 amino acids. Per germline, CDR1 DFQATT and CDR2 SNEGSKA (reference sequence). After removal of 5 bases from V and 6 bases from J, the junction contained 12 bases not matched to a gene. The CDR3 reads CSAADRGSGPDEKLFF. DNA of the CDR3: TGCAGTGCTGCGGACAGGGGGTCTGGTCCGGATGAAAAACTGTTTTTT.

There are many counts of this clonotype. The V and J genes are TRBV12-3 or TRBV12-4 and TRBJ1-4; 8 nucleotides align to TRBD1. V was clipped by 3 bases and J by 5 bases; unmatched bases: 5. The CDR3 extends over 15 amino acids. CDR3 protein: CASSFRGQVNEKLFF. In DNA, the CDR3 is TGTGCCAGCAGTTTTCGGGGACAGGTGAATGAAAAACTGTTTTTT.

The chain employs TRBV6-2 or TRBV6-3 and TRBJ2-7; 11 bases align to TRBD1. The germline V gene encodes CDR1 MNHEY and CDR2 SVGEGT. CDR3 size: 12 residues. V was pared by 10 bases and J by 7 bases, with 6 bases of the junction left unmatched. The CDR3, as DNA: TGTGCCACGGACAGGGGGCAAAGGGAGCAGTACTTC. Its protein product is CATDRGQREQYF.

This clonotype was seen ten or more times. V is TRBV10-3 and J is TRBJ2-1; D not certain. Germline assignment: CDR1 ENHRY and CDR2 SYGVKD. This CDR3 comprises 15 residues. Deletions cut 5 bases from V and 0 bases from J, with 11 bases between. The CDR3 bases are TGTGCCATCAGTACACACGAAAGCTCCTACAATGAGCAGTTCTTC. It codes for CAISTHESSYNEQFF.

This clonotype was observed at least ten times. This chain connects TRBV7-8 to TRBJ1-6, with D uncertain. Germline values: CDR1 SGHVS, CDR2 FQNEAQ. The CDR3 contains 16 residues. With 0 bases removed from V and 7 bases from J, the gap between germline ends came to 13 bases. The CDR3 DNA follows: TGTGCCAGCAGCTTAGCGAACAGCGTACTAAATTCACCCCTCCACTTT. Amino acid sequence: CASSLANSVLNSPLHF.

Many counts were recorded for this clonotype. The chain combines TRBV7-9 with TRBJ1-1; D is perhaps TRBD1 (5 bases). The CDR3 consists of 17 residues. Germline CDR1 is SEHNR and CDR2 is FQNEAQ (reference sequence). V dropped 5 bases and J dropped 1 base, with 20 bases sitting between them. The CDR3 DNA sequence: TGTGCCAGCAGCCTCACCCCCCAGTACGGGGGGAACACTGAAGCTTTCTTT. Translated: CASSLTPQYGGNTEAFF.

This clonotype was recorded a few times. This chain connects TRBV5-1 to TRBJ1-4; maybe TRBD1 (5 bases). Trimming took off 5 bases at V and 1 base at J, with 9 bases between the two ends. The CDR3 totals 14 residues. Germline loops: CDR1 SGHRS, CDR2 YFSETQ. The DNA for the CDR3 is TGCGCCAGCAGTACGGGACGAACTAATGAAAAACTGTTTTTT. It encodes CASSTGRTNEKLFF.